What follows is one TCR beta chain and its context. The data were taken from a study of blood T cell repertoires in COVID-19. Overall study: Donors in the United States, Italy and Spain gave samples during acute or convalescent COVID-19.

CDR3 length: 13 amino acids. The V gene's germline CDR1 is SGDLS and CDR2 YYNGEE. Trimming took 4 bases from V and 6 from J, leaving 11 bases between them. Using immunoSEQ multiplex PCR, the repertoire was profiled, and TCRdb retains in-frame clones only, with some absent. This sample has nearly 55,000 clones, with 86% found just once. Sequencing used peripheral blood. This TCR derives from a man between 65 and 85 years old with active COVID-19. V gene TRBV9 combines with J gene TRBJ1-5, with a possible D match to TRBD1 (5 bases). The CDR3 region is CASSFAQGQPQHF. CDR3 sequence (DNA): TGTGCCAGCAGCTTCGCGCAGGGTCAGCCCCAGCATTTT. Full variable domain (rest looked up from reference TRBV9 and TRBJ1-5): DSGVTQTPKHLITATGQRVTLRCSPRSGDLSVYWYQQSLDQGLQFLIQYYNGEERAKGNILERFSAQQFPDLHSELNLSSLELGDSALYFCASSFAQGQPQHFGDGTRLSIL.